Shown below are 28 T cell receptor beta chains from a single sample sequenced in a study of regulatory T cells in long-lasting Graves disease. Regarding time point: newly diagnosed GD, antithyroid drugs for less than 3 months. PBMCs provided the RNA from which the TCR library was made. The TCR beta library used iRepertoire HTBI primers with Arm-PCR amplification of CDR3. Each CDR3 protein is one row after TCRdb ran MiXCR on the multiplex PCR reads. The table includes roughly 500,000 distinct CDR3 sequences, roughly 14% detected once. The same data also went into a second study, on T cells in Graves' hyperthyroidism and ophthalmopathy.

The sequenced sample was peripheral blood mononuclear cells (PBMCs), obtained at new diagnosis, from a patient treated with antithyroid drugs. These receptors all come from a man aged 30 to 45 with Graves disease.

The chain recombines TRBV4-1 with TRBJ2-6; D not certain. The CDR3 consists of 17 residues. The germline CDR1 and CDR2 sequences are MGHRA and YSYEKL. V was trimmed by 1 base and J by 0 bases, leaving 10 bases between them. The CDR3 DNA is TGCGCCAGCAGCCAAGGGGAAGGTTCCTCTGGGGCCAACGTCCTGACTTTC. Translating gives CASSQGEGSSGANVLTF.

The sample holds many counts of this clonotype. J is TRBJ2-3 and V is TRBV5-1; D is unresolved. Per germline, CDR1 SGHRS and CDR2 YFSETQ. The CDR3 runs 14 residues. Trimming shortened V by 4 bases and J by 0 bases, and 9 bases separated the two germline ends. Written as DNA, the CDR3 is TGCGCCAGCAGCCCCGTTGCTAGCACAGATACGCAGTATTTT. The encoded protein is CASSPVASTDTQYF.

In this sample, this clonotype turned up a few times. The chain has TRBV5-1 and TRBJ2-7; tentative D call: TRBD1 (6 bases). Deletions cut 3 bases from V and 3 bases from J, with 19 bases between. There are 16 residues in the CDR3. Germline V gene lookup returns CDR1 SGHRS and CDR2 YFSETQ. CDR3 region: CASSSPGTNPNYEQYF. The CDR3, as DNA: TGCGCCAGCAGCTCCCCGGGGACAAACCCTAACTACGAGCAGTACTTC.

This clonotype was seen at least ten times. The CDR3: CASSLTPSGVLGEQFF. The DNA of the CDR3 is TGTGCCAGCAGCTTAACGCCGAGCGGGGTGTTAGGGGAGCAGTTCTTC. The chain carries TRBV7-3 and TRBJ2-1, with 7 positions matching TRBD2. The CDR3 runs 16 residues. With 0 bases clipped from V and 10 bases from J, the junction kept 12 bases outside the gene matches. Germline CDR1 is SGHTA and CDR2 is FQGTGA.

This clonotype was seen a few times. The chain carries TRBV7-2 and TRBJ2-5; the D gene could be TRBD1 or TRBD2 (7 bases each). The germline V and J ends were trimmed by 7 bases and 3 bases, with 24 bases remaining between them. Germline V gene sequence: CDR1 SGHTA, CDR2 FQGNSA. The CDR3 is 17 amino acids. The CDR3 DNA is TGTGCCAGCACCCTATGGGAGGGGGCTTTAAGGAAAGAGACCCAGTACTTC. Its protein is CASTLWEGALRKETQYF.

The J gene is TRBJ2-3, the V gene TRBV6-5; 7 nucleotides line up with TRBD2. Per the germline V gene, CDR1 is MNHEY and CDR2 is SVGAGI. The CDR3 is 19 residues long. With 0 bases clipped from V and 3 bases from J, the junction kept 15 bases outside the gene matches. The CDR3 DNA follows: TGTGCCAGCAGTTACTCGCTAGGCGGGAGCAGTGAGCCGACAGATACGCAGTATTTT. It codes for CASSYSLGGSSEPTDTQYF.

This clonotype was picked up many times. The V and J genes are TRBV20-1 and TRBJ2-7; TRBD1 matches at 8 bases. After removal of 3 bases from V and 7 bases from J, the junction contained 8 bases not matched to a gene. The length of the CDR3 is 13 residues. The germline gives CDR1 DFQATT, CDR2 SNEGSKA (reference sequence). The CDR3 DNA reads TGCAGTGCTAGGCTCGGGACAGGATGGGAGCAGTACTTC. This encodes CSARLGTGWEQYF.

This clonotype was seen ten or more times. One end of the junction does not line up with germline, which may come from a read error. This chain uses TRBV2 with TRBJ2-4; 7 bases are shared with TRBD1. Germline loops: CDR1 SNHLY, CDR2 FYNNEI. There are 11 residues in the CDR3. In nucleotides, the CDR3 is TGTGCCAGCACCGAAACCGGGACAGAAAACTTC. Amino acid sequence: CASTETGTENF.

This clonotype has at least ten counts. CDR3 residues: CASSSRGGPGETQYF. The CDR3 nucleotides are TGTGCCAGTAGTTCCCGCGGGGGCCCAGGGGAGACCCAGTACTTC. The V and J genes are TRBV19 and TRBJ2-5; tentative D call: TRBD2 (7 bases). The V end lost 5 bases, the J end lost 5 bases, and 18 bases lay between the germline ends. CDR3 length: 15 amino acids. The germline CDR1 and CDR2 sequences are LNHDA and SQIVND (reference sequence). The full variable domain, rest sourced from reference TRBV19 and TRBJ2-5, is DGGITQSPKYLFRKEGQNVTLSCEQNLNHDAMYWYRQDPGQGLRLIYYSQIVNDFQKGDIAEGYSVSREKKESFPLTVTSAQKNPTAFYLCASSSRGGPGETQYFGPGTRLLVL.

Of note for this clonotype: A much more abundant neighbour one base away suggests this may be a read error. The gene calls are TRBV2 and TRBJ2-7, with D perhaps matching TRBD2 (7 bases). V lost 5 bases and J lost 11, with 19 bases in between. Germline CDR1 SNHLY, CDR2 FYNNEI. The CDR3 sequence is 13 residues long. The CDR3 is CASSLALGGGEYF. The DNA of the CDR3 is TGTGCCAGCAGTCTAGCCCTCGGAGGGGGGGAGTACTTC. Supplemented by reference TRBV2 and TRBJ2-7, the full variable domain reads EPEVTQTPSHQVTQMGQEVILRCVPISNHLYFYWYRQILGQKVEFLVSFYNNEISEKSEIFDDQFSVERPDGSNFTLKIRSTKLEDSAMYFCASSLALGGGEYFGPGTRLTVT.

A word on this clonotype: A far larger clone is one nucleotide away, so this likely arose from a read error. The V and J genes are TRBV5-1 and TRBJ2-3, with TRBD2 matching 8 bases. The J call could be wrong; TRBJ2-1 is a better fit for the DNA end. The germline CDR1 and CDR2 sequences are SGHRS and YFSETQ. This CDR3 is 16 amino acids long. The CDR3: CASSPFGLAGDNEQFF. In DNA form, the CDR3 reads TGCGCCAGCAGCCCCTTCGGGCTAGCGGGCGACAATGAGCAGTTCTTC.

The V call is TRBV7-9, the J call TRBJ2-7, with D perhaps given as TRBD1 or TRBD2 (5 bases each). Trimming cost V 6 bases and J 5 bases, with 11 bases left between them. Per germline, CDR1 SEHNR and CDR2 FQNEAQ (reference sequence). The CDR3 contains 12 residues. The CDR3: CASRRDGDEQYF. The CDR3 region has the DNA TGTGCCAGCAGACGGGACGGGGACGAGCAGTACTTC.

V and J are TRBV10-1 and TRBJ2-3; D may be TRBD2 (5 bases). CDR1 and CDR2 (germline): WNHNN, SYGVQD (reference sequence). V was shortened by 2 bases and J by 6 bases, with 12 bases between the two germline ends. The CDR3 runs 14 residues. Here the CDR3 reads CASSEGTRADTQYF. The CDR3 region has the DNA TGCGCCAGCAGTGAGGGTACTAGGGCGGATACGCAGTATTTT.

Ten or more counts support this clonotype. The chain uses TRBV27 and TRBJ2-7; weak D call: TRBD2 (5 bases). This CDR3 is 13 amino acids long. Germline assignment: CDR1 MNHEY and CDR2 SMNVEV (reference sequence). Deletions cut 2 bases from V and 3 bases from J, with 8 bases between. The CDR3 loop is CASSLPGLYEQYF. The CDR3 coding sequence is TGTGCCAGCAGTTTACCTGGACTCTACGAGCAGTACTTC.

This clonotype has a count of ten or more. The chain links TRBV15 to TRBJ1-1, with D unresolved. In germline, CDR1 is LNHNV, CDR2 YYDKDF (reference sequence). The length of the CDR3 is 13 residues. V gave up 0 bases and J gave up 3 bases, with 5 bases separating them. Here the CDR3 reads CATSRDRYTEAFF. The CDR3 DNA reads as TGTGCCACCAGCAGAGACCGGTACACTGAAGCTTTCTTT. Based on the CDR3 plus reference TRBV15 and TRBJ1-1, the full variable domain is DAMVIQNPRYQVTQFGKPVTLSCSQTLNHNVMYWYQQKSSQAPKLLFHYYDKDFNNEADTPDNFQSRRPNTSFCFLDIRSPGLGDTAMYLCATSRDRYTEAFFGQGTRLTVV.

Points on this clonotype: The missing conserved phenylalanine or tryptophan at the end of this CDR3 makes a read error likely. The rearrangement uses TRBV20-1 and TRBJ1-1; no clear D gene. V was cut by 7 bases and J by 3 bases, with 18 bases left in between. In germline, CDR1 is DFQATT, CDR2 SNEGSKA (reference sequence). CDR3 size: 14 residues. CDR3 bases: TGCAGTGGAAAGTTGCGGAGTTGGGACACTGAAGCTTTCCTT. Translated: CSGKLRSWDTEAFL.

This clonotype was detected many times. The J gene is TRBJ2-7, the V gene TRBV6-1; TRBD2 is a possible D gene (5 bases). Trimming took off 7 bases at V and 4 bases at J, with 23 bases between the two ends. Germline CDR1 MNHNS, CDR2 SASEGT. This CDR3 has 16 amino acids. CDR3 protein: CASTPLGALEGYEQYF. The CDR3 region has the DNA TGTGCCAGCACTCCCCTGGGAGCACTAGAAGGGTACGAGCAGTACTTC.

This clonotype was observed a few times. This chain uses TRBV4-2 with TRBJ2-1; the match to TRBD2 covers 8 bases. CDR1 is LGHNA, CDR2 YNFKEQ, per germline. The CDR3 runs to 17 residues. V lost 0 bases, J lost 5 bases, and 9 bases stayed unmatched. The CDR3 region has the DNA TGTGCCAGCAGCCAAGATCGAGCGCCGCGGGAGGACAATGAGCAGTTCTTC. It specifies CASSQDRAPREDNEQFF.

Concerning this clonotype: This may stem from a read error, because a much larger clone lies one nucleotide away. This sequence joins TRBV27 and TRBJ1-6; 7 nucleotides align to TRBD1. Germline values: CDR1 MNHEY, CDR2 SMNVEV (reference sequence). The CDR3 sequence is 15 residues long. CDR3 DNA: TGTGCCAGCAGTTTGGTCCGGGACAGAAGCTTCGCCCTCCGCTTT. This translates into CASSLVRDRSFALRF.

The chain uses TRBV10-2 and TRBJ2-4; D may be TRBD1 (5 bases). Trimming pared 3 bases from V and 1 base from J, leaving 13 bases between. Germline CDR1 WSHSY, CDR2 SAAADI. CDR3 length: 16 amino acids. DNA for the CDR3: TGCGCCAGCAGTGAAAGGGGCGAGGTGGCCAAAAACATTCAGTACTTC. It translates to CASSERGEVAKNIQYF.

This chain links TRBV29-1 with TRBJ2-7; TRBD2 aligns across 12 bases. Trimming at V came to 8 bases and at J to 4 bases, leaving 9 bases not matched to a gene. The length of the CDR3 is 14 residues. Per the germline V gene, CDR1 is SQVTM and CDR2 is ANQGSEA. The CDR3: CSIRTSGDSYEQYF. The CDR3, as DNA: TGCAGCATTCGGACTAGCGGGGACTCATACGAGCAGTACTTC.

V usage is TRBV5-1 and J usage is TRBJ1-2, with TRBD1 identical over 10 bases. Germline CDR1 SGHRS, CDR2 YFSETQ. V trimming: 4 bases; J trimming: 4 bases; junction bases outside the gene matches: 7. The CDR3 runs 15 residues. The CDR3 loop reads CASSRGQGPIYGYTF. DNA of the CDR3: TGCGCCAGCAGCCGGGGACAGGGGCCTATCTATGGCTACACCTTC. Full variable domain (remainder filled in from reference TRBV5-1 and TRBJ1-2): KAGVTQTPRYLIKTRGQQVTLSCSPISGHRSVSWYQQTPGQGLQFLFEYFSETQRNKGNFPGRFSGRQFSNSRSEMNVSTLELGDSALYLCASSRGQGPIYGYTFGSGTRLTVV.

In its sample, this clonotype was seen many times. The V call is TRBV12-3 or TRBV12-4, the J call TRBJ2-1; 7 nucleotides align to TRBD2. V lost 5 bases to trimming and J lost 2 bases; unmatched junction nucleotides: 6. This CDR3 is built from 15 residues. Written as DNA, the CDR3 is TGTGCCAGCAGTAGGGGACTAAGCGCCTACAATGAGCAGTTCTTC. Its protein is CASSRGLSAYNEQFF.

At least ten counts were recorded for this clonotype. The V call is TRBV7-9, the J call TRBJ2-7, with 11 bases identical to TRBD2. CDR3 length: 16 amino acids. The trim removed 5 bases at V and 4 bases at J, leaving 10 bases unmatched. Per the germline V gene, CDR1 is SEHNR and CDR2 is FQNEAQ (reference sequence). The CDR3 nucleotides are TGTGCCAGCAGCGACCGCCGGACTAGCGGGCGGTACGAGCAGTACTTC. Encoded protein: CASSDRRTSGRYEQYF.

The J gene is TRBJ2-1, the V gene TRBV12-5; D gene uncertain. V was clipped by 6 bases and J by 0 bases, with 12 bases between them. The germline CDR1 and CDR2 sequences are LGHNT and FRNRAP. The CDR3 totals 15 residues. This chain's CDR3 is CASGLLSLSYNEQFF. The CDR3 DNA follows: TGTGCTAGTGGACTCTTAAGCCTCTCCTACAATGAGCAGTTCTTC. Using reference TRBV12-5 and TRBJ2-1 for the parts outside the CDR3, the full variable domain is DARVTQTPRHKVTEMGQEVTMRCQPILGHNTVFWYRQTMMQGLELLAYFRNRAPLDDSGMPKDRFSAEMPDATLATLKIQPSEPRDSAVYFCASGLLSLSYNEQFFGPGTRLTVL.

This clonotype was detected a few times. The rearrangement links TRBV6-1 to TRBJ1-4; D might be TRBD1 (5 bases). The CDR3 runs 13 residues. Germline CDR1 is MNHNS and CDR2 is SASEGT. The V end lost 11 bases, the J end lost 5 bases, and 15 bases lay between the germline ends. The CDR3 loop reads CACYPGRNEKLFF. CDR3 nucleotide sequence: TGTGCCTGTTACCCAGGGAGGAATGAAAAACTGTTTTTT.

This clonotype was observed many times. This chain uses TRBV7-8 with TRBJ1-4; D possibly corresponds to TRBD1 (5 bases). The CDR3 runs to 16 residues. Per the germline V gene, CDR1 is SGHVS and CDR2 is FQNEAQ. V lost 5 bases and J 0 bases, leaving 13 bases between the germline ends. The CDR3 DNA sequence: TGTGCCAGCAGCGGCCGGGGGTTAGCAACTAATGAAAAACTGTTTTTT. Translating gives CASSGRGLATNEKLFF.

This clonotype was seen a handful of times. The V and J genes are TRBV10-3 and TRBJ1-1; possibly TRBD1 for D (6 bases). The CDR3 spans 11 residues. The ends were cut back, 8 bases at V and 6 bases at J, with 10 bases in the middle. The germline V gene encodes CDR1 ENHRY and CDR2 SYGVKD. The CDR3, as DNA: TGTGCCATCTCCGACAGGTCTGAAGCTTTCTTT. Protein product: CAISDRSEAFF.